Listed here is a single T cell receptor (beta chain). The length of the CDR3 is 12 residues. Germline V CDR1 and CDR2: LNHDA, SQIVND (reference sequence). This entry comes from a study of chemoradiotherapy in HPV16-positive cancers. The assay was immunoSEQ multiplex PCR, and TCRdb's table has in-frame clones only and misses some. The profile shows 9,500 to 15,000 clones, over 75% of them singletons. This rearrangement joins TRBV19 to TRBJ2-5; 11 nucleotides align to TRBD1. The DNA end lines up better with TRBJ2-7; the J call may be wrong. Sample acquisition took place from a patient who underwent chemoradiotherapy. This TCR derives from a human donor with HPV-associated anogenital cancer. CDR3 in amino acids: CATGTGGYEQYF. The CDR3 bases are TGTGCCACCGGGACAGGGGGATACGAGCAGTACTTC.